A selection of T cell receptor beta chains follows, all from one sample in a study of cytomegalovirus exposure and HLA in healthy donors. The method was immunoSEQ multiplex PCR; TCRdb's version includes in-frame clones alone and lacks a portion of them. The sample lists about 140,000 clones; over 70% were seen once. The sequenced sample consisted of PBMCs. These receptors all come from a man aged 18-30 years in good health and CMV-seronegative. CDR3s leave out the opening cysteine and the closing phenylalanine or tryptophan.

TRBV19	TRBJ1-2	12	ASSIGGGDYGYT
TRBV10-3	TRBJ2-1	12	AISVGQTAGEQF
TRBV5-1	TRBJ2-2	13	ASSFSQGGTGELF
TRBV30	TRBJ2-5	14	AWSITGTGGVETQY
TRBV5-1	TRBJ1-3	12	ASSPTGAGNTIY
TRBV15	TRBJ2-1	12	ATSRARGHNEQF
TRBV6-5	TRBJ1-4	13	ASKLQGSQNEKLF
TRBV25-1	TRBJ2-6	15	ASRPPRVGSGANVLT
TRBV5-4	TRBJ2-3	13	ASSLPDTGTDTQY
TRBV18	TRBJ1-1	10	ASEGTGGKAF
TRBV5-1	TRBJ1-2	14	ASSPTYPGRNYGYT
TRBV4-3	TRBJ1-2	13	ASSPTTGHDYGYT
TRBV7-2	TRBJ1-5	12	ASSLAGGDQPQH
TRBV11-2	TRBJ2-2	14	ASKLPGTANTGELF
TRBV20-1	TRBJ2-5	8	SARGGTQY
TRBV21-1	NA	15	ASSKANGGTVSYEQY
TRBV30	TRBJ1-4	13	AWSPGRGGNEKLF
TRBV10-1	TRBJ2-1	13	ASSDPRGSYNEQF
TRBV2	TRBJ1-1	14	ASSESGRRRGTEAF
TRBV29-1	TRBJ1-1	9	SPRQNTEAF
TRBV19	TRBJ2-7	13	ASSTNNAGQIEQY
TRBV13	TRBJ2-1	13	ASSITGLEGYEQF
TRBV7-9	TRBJ2-7	10	SSSPQGSEQY
TRBV2	TRBJ1-1	12	ASSVYRLNTEAF
TRBV7-2	TRBJ1-2	13	ASSLQGLVNYGYT
TRBV5-4	TRBJ2-7	11	ASRRDSTYEQY